This T cell receptor beta chain was identified during a study of control samples from healthy donors and cancer patients. The data were produced by immunoSEQ multiplex PCR, yet TCRdb's version contains in-frame clones alone and is incomplete. The repertoire holds about 100,000 clones, approximately 80% seen once, with approximately 19% in the top ten. Trimming shortened V by 6 bases and J by 3 bases, and 8 bases separated the two germline ends. In germline, CDR1 is LNHNV, CDR2 YYDKDF (reference sequence). The CDR3 spans 12 residues. The specimen was blood. The receptor comes from a man aged 25-45 years in good health. This rearrangement joins TRBV15 to TRBJ1-2, with D possibly being TRBD1 (5 bases). The CDR3 nucleotides read TGTGCCACCAGTACAGGAGACTATGGCTACACCTTC. Residues: CATSTGDYGYTF.